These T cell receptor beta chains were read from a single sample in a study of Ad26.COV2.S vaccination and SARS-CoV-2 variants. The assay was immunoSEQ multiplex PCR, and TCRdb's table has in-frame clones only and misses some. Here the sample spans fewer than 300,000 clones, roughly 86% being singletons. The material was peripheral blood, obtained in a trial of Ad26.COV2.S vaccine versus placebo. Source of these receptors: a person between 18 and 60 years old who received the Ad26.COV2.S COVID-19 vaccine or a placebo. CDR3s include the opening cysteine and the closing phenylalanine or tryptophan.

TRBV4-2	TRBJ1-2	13	CASSQDPDYGYTF
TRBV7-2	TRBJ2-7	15	CASSLTRDRGHEQYF
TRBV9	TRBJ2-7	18	CASSATPGLPIVRNEQYF
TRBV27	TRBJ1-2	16	CASSGTGQHSTYGYTF
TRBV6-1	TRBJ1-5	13	CASSETGWQPQHF
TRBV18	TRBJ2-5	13	CASSPPVQETQYF
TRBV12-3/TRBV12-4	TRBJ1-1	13	CASSLGTGTKAFF
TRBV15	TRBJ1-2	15	CATSRDTGGWGGYTF
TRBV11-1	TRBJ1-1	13	CASRPQEGTEAFF
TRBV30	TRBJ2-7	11	CAWGEGDEQYF
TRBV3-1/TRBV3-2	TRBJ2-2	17	CASSPLVGFFSTGELFF
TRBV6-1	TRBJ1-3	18	CASSEWIGIRDSGNTIYF
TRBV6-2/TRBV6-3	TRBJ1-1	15	CASSPAGRLNTEAFF
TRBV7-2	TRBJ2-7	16	CASSGPGLAGLGEQYF
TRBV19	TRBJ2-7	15	CASRITSGGAYEQYF
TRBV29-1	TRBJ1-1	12	CSAPAGDTEAFF
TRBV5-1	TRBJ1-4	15	CASTRQGATNEKLFF
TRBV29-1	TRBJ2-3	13	CSVVRAGRDTQYF
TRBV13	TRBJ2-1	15	CASSPRGLPDDEQFF
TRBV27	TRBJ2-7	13	CASTLAGTHEQYF
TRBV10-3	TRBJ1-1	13	CAIRGQGVTEAFF
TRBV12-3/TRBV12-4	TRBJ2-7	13	CASSLDAGREQYF
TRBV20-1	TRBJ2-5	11	CSASGRETQYF
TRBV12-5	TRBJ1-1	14	CASGLPDGNTEAFF
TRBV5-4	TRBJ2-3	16	CASSTGGTGVRDTQYF
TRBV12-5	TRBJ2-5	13	CASGKGQGRTQYF
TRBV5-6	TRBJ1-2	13	CASSLGGNYGYTF
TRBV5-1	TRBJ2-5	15	CASSKQGGSGETQYF
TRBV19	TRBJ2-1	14	CASKDSTLNNEQFF
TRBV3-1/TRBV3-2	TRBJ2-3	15	CASSQDRGGTDTQYF
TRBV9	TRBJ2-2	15	CASSVGQTNTGELFF
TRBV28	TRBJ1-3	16	CASSLTTPFSGNTIYF
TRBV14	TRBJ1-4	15	CASSNRGLTNEKLFF
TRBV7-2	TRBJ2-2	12	CASSFYGGELFF
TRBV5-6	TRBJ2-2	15	CASSLDRSNTGELFF
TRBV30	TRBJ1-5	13	CAWSVRGNQPQHF
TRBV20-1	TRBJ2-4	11	CSARDSGAEYF
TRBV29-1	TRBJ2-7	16	CSVGGTSGPRAGEQYF
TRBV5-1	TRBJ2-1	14	CASRSNSGNYEQFF
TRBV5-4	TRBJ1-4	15	CASRPAGQGNEKLFF
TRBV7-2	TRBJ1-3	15	CASSPRGLSGNTIYF
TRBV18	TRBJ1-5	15	CASSPQGANGQPQHF